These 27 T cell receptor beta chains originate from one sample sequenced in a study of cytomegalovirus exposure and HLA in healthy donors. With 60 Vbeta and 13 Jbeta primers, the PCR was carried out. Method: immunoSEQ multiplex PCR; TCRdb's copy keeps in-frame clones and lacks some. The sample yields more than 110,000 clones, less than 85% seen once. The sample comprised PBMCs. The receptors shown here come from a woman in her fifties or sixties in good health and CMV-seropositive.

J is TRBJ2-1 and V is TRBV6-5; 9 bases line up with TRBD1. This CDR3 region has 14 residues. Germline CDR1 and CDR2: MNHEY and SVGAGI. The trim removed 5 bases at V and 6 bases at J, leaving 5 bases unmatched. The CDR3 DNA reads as TGTGCCAGCAGTGACACAGGGGGCCCCAATGAGCAGTTCTTC. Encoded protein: CASSDTGGPNEQFF.

The CDR3 coding sequence is TGTGCCGTCGGACAGGGGGTCAATGAGCAGTTCTTC. As protein: CAVGQGVNEQFF. The chain combines TRBV27 with TRBJ2-1, with TRBD1 matching 10 bases. The trim removed 11 bases at V and 6 bases at J, leaving 4 bases unmatched. Germline loops: CDR1 MNHEY, CDR2 SMNVEV (reference sequence). This CDR3 is 12 amino acids long.

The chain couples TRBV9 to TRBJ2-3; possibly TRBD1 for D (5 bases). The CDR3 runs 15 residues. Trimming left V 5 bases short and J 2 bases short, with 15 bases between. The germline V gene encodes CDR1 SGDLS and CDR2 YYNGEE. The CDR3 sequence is CASRVTGAPTDTQYF. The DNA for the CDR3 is TGTGCCAGCAGGGTTACAGGTGCACCCACAGATACGCAGTATTTT.

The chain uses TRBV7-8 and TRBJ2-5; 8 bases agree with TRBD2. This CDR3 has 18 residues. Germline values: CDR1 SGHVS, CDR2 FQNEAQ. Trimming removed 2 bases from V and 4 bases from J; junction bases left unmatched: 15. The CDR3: CASSLRPAQREMRETQYF. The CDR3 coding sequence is TGTGCCAGCAGCTTACGTCCCGCGCAGCGGGAGATGAGAGAGACCCAGTACTTC.

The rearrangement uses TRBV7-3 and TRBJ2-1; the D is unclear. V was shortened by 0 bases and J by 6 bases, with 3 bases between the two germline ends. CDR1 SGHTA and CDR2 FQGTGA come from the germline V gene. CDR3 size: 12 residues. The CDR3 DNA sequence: TGTGCCAGCAGCTTAACCTCCAATGAGCAGTTCTTC. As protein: CASSLTSNEQFF.

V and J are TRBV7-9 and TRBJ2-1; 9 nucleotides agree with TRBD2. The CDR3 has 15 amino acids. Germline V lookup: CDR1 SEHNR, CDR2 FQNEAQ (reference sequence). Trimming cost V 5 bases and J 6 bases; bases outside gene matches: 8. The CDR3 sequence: CASSRDYSGGNEQFF. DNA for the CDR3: TGTGCCAGCAGCCGAGACTATAGCGGGGGCAATGAGCAGTTCTTC.

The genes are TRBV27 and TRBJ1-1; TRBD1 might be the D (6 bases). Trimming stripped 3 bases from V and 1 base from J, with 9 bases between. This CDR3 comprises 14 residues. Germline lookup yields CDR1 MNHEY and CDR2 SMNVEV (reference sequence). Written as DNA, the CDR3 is TGTGCCAGCAGTTTTGGACAGTCGAACACTGAAGCTTTCTTT. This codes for CASSFGQSNTEAFF.

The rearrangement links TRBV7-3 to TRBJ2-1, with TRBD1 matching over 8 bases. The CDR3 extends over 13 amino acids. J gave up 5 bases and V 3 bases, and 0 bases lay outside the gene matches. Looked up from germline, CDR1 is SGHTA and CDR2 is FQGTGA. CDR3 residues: CASSLDRDNEQFF. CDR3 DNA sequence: TGTGCCAGCAGCTTGGACAGGGACAATGAGCAGTTCTTC.

The CDR3 DNA reads as TGTGCCAGCAGCTTACAGGGGTTCACTGAAGCTTTCTTT. This sequence encodes CASSLQGFTEAFF. The V gene is TRBV7-2, the J gene TRBJ1-1, with D possibly matching TRBD1 (6 bases). Germline values: CDR1 SGHTA, CDR2 FQGNSA. The V and J ends lost 2 bases and 4 bases respectively, with 8 bases between them. The CDR3 length is 13 residues.

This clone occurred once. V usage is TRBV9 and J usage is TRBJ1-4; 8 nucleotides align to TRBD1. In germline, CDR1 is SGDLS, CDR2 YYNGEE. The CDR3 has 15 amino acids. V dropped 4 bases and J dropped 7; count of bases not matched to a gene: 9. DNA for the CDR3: TGTGCCAGCAGCCAAGTGGGACAGGAAGTTGAAAAACTGTTTTTT. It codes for CASSQVGQEVEKLFF.

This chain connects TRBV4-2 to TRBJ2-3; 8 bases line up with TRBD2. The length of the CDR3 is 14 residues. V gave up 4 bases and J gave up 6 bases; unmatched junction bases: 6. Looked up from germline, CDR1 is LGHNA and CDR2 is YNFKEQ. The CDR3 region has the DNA TGTGCCAGCAGCCTCGGACTAGCTCCCGATACGCAGTATTTT. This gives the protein CASSLGLAPDTQYF.

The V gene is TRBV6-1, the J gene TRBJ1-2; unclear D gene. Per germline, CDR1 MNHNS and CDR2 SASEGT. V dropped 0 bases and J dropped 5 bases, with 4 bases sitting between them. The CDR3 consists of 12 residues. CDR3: CASSEAQYGYTF. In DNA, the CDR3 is TGTGCCAGCAGTGAAGCGCAGTATGGCTACACCTTC.

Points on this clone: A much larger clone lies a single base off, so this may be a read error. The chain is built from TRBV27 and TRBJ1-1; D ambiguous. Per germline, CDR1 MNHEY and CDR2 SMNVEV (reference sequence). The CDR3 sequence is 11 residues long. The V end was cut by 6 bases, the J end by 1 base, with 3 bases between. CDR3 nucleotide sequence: TGTGCCAGCAGCCGGAACACTGAAGCTTTCTTT. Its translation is CASSRNTEAFF.

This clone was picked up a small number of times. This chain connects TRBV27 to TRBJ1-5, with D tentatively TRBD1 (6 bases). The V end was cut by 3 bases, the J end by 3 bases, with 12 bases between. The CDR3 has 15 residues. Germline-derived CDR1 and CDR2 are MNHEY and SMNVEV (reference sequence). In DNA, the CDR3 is TGTGCCAGCAGTTTGTCAGGGGTGAACAATCAGCCCCAGCATTTT. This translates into CASSLSGVNNQPQHF.

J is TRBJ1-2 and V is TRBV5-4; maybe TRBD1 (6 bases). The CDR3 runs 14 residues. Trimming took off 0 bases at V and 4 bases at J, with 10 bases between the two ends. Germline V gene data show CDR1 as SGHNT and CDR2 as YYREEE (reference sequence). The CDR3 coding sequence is TGTGCCAGCAGCTTGGCAGGGGAACGCTATGGCTACACCTTC. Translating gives CASSLAGERYGYTF.

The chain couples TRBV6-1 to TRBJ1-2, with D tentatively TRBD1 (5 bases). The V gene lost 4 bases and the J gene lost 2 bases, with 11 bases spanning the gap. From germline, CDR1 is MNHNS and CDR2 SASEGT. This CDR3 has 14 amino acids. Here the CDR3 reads CASSGQLTNYGYTF. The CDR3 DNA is TGTGCCAGCAGTGGACAGCTTACCAACTATGGCTACACCTTC.

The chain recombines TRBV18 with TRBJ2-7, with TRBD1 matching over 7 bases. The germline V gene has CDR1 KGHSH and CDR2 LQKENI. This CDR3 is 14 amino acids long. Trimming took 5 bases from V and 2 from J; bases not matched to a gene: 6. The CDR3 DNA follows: TGTGCCAGCTCATACGGGACAGAAACCTACGAGCAGTACTTC. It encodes CASSYGTETYEQYF.

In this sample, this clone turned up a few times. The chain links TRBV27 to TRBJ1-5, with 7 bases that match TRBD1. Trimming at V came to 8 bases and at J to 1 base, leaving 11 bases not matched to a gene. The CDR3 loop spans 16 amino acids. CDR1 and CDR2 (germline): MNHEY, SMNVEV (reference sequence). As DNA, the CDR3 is TGTGCCAGCCGTTCCACAGGGGACACAAGCAATCAGCCCCAGCATTTT. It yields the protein CASRSTGDTSNQPQHF.

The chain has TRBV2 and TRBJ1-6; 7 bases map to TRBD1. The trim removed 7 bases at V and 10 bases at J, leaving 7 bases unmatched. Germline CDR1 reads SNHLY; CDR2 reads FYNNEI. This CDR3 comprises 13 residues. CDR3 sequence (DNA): TGTGCCAGCATGGTCGAGGGGGCCTCACCCCTCCACTTT. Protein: CASMVEGASPLHF.

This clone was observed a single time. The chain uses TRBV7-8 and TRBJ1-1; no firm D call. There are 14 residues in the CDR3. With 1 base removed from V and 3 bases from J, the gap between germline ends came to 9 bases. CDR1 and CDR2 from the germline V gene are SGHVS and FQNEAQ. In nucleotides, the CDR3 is TGTGCCAGCAGCTTAGATCCAGGCTACACTGAAGCTTTCTTT. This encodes CASSLDPGYTEAFF.

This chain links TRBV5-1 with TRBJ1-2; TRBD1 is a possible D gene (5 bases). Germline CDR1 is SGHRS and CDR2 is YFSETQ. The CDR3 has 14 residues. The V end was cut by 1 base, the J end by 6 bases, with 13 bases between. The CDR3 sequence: CASSLFVTGHGYTF. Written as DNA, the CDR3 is TGCGCCAGCAGCTTGTTTGTTACAGGCCATGGCTACACCTTC.

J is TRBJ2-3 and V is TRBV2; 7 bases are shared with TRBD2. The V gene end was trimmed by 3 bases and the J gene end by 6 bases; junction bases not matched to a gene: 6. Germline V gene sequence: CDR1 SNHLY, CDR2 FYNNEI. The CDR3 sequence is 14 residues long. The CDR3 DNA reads TGTGCCAGCAGTGACGTGCGGGAGCTGGATACGCAGTATTTT. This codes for CASSDVRELDTQYF.

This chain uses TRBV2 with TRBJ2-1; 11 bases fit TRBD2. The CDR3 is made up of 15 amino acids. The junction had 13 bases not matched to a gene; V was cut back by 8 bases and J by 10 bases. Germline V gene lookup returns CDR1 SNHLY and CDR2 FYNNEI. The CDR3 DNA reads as TGTGCCAGCCGCCGACTAGCGGGGTCCGCAGAAGAGCAGTTCTTC. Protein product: CASRRLAGSAEEQFF.

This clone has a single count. The CDR3 is CASSLIGSNTEAFF. The CDR3 DNA reads as TGTGCCAGCAGCTTGATTGGCTCGAACACTGAAGCTTTCTTT. The chain recombines TRBV5-4 with TRBJ1-1; D gene uncertain. From germline, CDR1 is SGHNT and CDR2 YYREEE (reference sequence). The CDR3 sequence is 14 residues long. V was trimmed by 1 base and J by 1 base, leaving 8 bases between them.

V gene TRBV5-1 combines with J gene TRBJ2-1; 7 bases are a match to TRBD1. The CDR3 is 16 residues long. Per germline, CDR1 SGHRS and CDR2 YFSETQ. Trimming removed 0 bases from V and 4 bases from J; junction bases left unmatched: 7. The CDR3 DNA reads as TGCGCCAGCAGCTTGGTAACCGGGACAGCTTACAATGAGCAGTTCTTC. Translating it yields CASSLVTGTAYNEQFF.

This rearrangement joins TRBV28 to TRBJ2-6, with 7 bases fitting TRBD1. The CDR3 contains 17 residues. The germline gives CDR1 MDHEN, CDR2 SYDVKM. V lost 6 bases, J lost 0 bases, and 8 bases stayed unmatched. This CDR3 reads CASSSGQLSSGANVLTF. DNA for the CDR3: TGTGCCAGCAGCTCGGGACAGCTTAGCTCTGGGGCCAACGTCCTGACTTTC.

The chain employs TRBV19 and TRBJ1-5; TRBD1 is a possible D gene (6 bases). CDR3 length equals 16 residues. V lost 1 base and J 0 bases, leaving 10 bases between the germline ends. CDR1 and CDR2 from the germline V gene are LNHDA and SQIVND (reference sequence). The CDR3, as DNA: TGTGCCAGTAGTATAGTGGCAGGGGCTAGCAATCAGCCCCAGCATTTT. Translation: CASSIVAGASNQPQHF.